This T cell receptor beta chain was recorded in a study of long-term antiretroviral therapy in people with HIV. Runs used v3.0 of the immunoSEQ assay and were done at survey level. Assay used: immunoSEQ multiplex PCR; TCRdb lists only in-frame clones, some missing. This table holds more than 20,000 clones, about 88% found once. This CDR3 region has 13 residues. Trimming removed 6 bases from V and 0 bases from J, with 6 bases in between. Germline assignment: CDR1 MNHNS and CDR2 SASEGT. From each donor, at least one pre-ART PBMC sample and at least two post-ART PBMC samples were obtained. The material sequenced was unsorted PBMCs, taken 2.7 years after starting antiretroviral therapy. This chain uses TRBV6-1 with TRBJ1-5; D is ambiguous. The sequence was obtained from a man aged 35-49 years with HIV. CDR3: CASRAPSNQPQHF. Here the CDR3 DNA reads TGTGCCAGCAGGGCTCCTAGCAATCAGCCCCAGCATTTT.